Listed here are 29 T cell receptor beta chains from one sample, sequenced in a study of control samples from healthy donors and cancer patients. Profiling relied on immunoSEQ multiplex PCR, and the TCRdb table lists in-frame clones only, not all of them. This table holds around 90,000 clones, 85% found once. Sequencing was carried out using blood. The receptors originated from a woman aged 40 to 50 in good health.

J is TRBJ2-1 and V is TRBV7-8, with 7 positions matching TRBD2. This CDR3 has 16 amino acids. V gave up 5 bases and J gave up 0 bases; unmatched junction bases: 7. CDR1 and CDR2 (germline): SGHVS, FQNEAQ. CDR3 nucleotides: TGTGCCAGCAGCACCAGACTAGCAGCCTCCTACAATGAGCAGTTCTTC. As protein: CASSTRLAASYNEQFF.

The genes are TRBV6-1 and TRBJ1-1; 10 positions agree with TRBD1. The CDR3 length is 16 residues. Losses at the gene ends were 4 bases for V and 3 bases for J; bases not matched to a gene: 8. Germline CDR1 MNHNS, CDR2 SASEGT. The CDR3, as DNA: TGTGCCAGCAGTGGACAGGGGGCGCTTTGGGACACTGAAGCTTTCTTT. Protein product: CASSGQGALWDTEAFF.

The chain recombines TRBV5-1 with TRBJ1-1; the D gene is possibly TRBD1 (6 bases). CDR1 is SGHRS, CDR2 YFSETQ, per germline. The CDR3 has 14 amino acids. V lost 4 bases to trimming and J lost 1 base, with 11 bases between them. CDR3 nucleotides: TGCGCCAGCAGCCTCCAGGGGACGAACACTGAAGCTTTCTTT. It encodes CASSLQGTNTEAFF.

The chain joins TRBV19 to TRBJ1-2; perhaps TRBD1 as D (5 bases). The germline CDR1 and CDR2 sequences are LNHDA and SQIVND (reference sequence). V lost 5 bases to trimming and J lost 4 bases, with 11 bases between them. The CDR3 loop spans 13 amino acids. CDR3 nucleotide sequence: TGTGCCAGTAGTCGAGGAAGGGGCTATGGCTACACCTTC. This codes for CASSRGRGYGYTF.

V is TRBV25-1 and J is TRBJ2-2, with D perhaps TRBD2 (6 bases). The ends were cut back, 4 bases at V and 2 bases at J, with 11 bases in the middle. Looked up from germline, CDR1 is MGHDK and CDR2 is SYGVNS. The CDR3 has 15 amino acids. Written as DNA, the CDR3 is TGTGCCAGCAGTGTAAAGGACTATAACACCGGGGAGCTGTTTTTT. This gives the protein CASSVKDYNTGELFF.

The chain couples TRBV30 to TRBJ1-1; TRBD1 agrees at 10 bases. Germline V CDR1 and CDR2: GTSNPN, SVGIG (reference sequence). The CDR3 contains 16 residues. With V trimmed by 1 base and J by 2 bases, 7 bases remained unmatched. CDR3: CAWSEWTGGHNTEAFF. CDR3 nucleotides: TGTGCCTGGAGTGAATGGACAGGGGGTCATAACACTGAAGCTTTCTTT.

This chain uses TRBV29-1 with TRBJ1-1, with D possibly being TRBD1 (5 bases). Germline V lookup: CDR1 SQVTM, CDR2 ANQGSEA. This CDR3 region has 13 residues. V shed 7 bases and J shed 1 base, with 13 bases lying between them. In nucleotides, the CDR3 is TGCAGCGGGGGGAGCAGTAGGAACACTGAAGCTTTCTTT. Translation: CSGGSSRNTEAFF.

J is TRBJ1-5 and V is TRBV15, with unresolved D. Germline values: CDR1 LNHNV, CDR2 YYDKDF (reference sequence). The CDR3 length is 14 residues. V was clipped by 5 bases and J by 5 bases, with 13 bases between them. As DNA, the CDR3 is TGTGCCACCAGCCCTAACTGGAGGGATCAGCCCCAGCATTTT. Residues: CATSPNWRDQPQHF.

In its sample, this clone was seen once. The chain combines TRBV5-6 with TRBJ2-7; the match to TRBD2 covers 8 bases. CDR3 length: 15 residues. With V trimmed by 4 bases and J by 1 base, 7 bases remained unmatched. CDR1 is SGHDT, CDR2 YYEEEE, per germline. In DNA, the CDR3 is TGTGCCAGCAGCCCCTCTAGCGGGCCTTCCTACGAGCAGTACTTC. It translates to CASSPSSGPSYEQYF.

V usage is TRBV18 and J usage is TRBJ2-1; no reliable D call. The germline gives CDR1 KGHSH, CDR2 LQKENI. The CDR3 length is 13 residues. Trimming removed 3 bases from V and 6 bases from J, with 9 bases in between. CDR3 region: CASSPGGGNEQFF. The CDR3 DNA sequence: TGTGCCAGCTCACCCGGTGGCGGCAATGAGCAGTTCTTC.

In DNA form, the CDR3 reads TGTGCCAGCACCGACAGGTTTGGAGAGACCCAGTACTTC. Its protein product is CASTDRFGETQYF. This chain connects TRBV27 to TRBJ2-5; maybe TRBD1 (6 bases). The CDR3 spans 13 residues. CDR1 is MNHEY, CDR2 SMNVEV, per germline (reference sequence). Trimming took off 7 bases at V and 4 bases at J, with 13 bases between the two ends.

The gene calls are TRBV9 and TRBJ1-3; D is unresolved. Trimming removed 3 bases at V and 0 bases at J, with 7 bases between. Germline V lookup: CDR1 SGDLS, CDR2 YYNGEE. This CDR3 spans 14 amino acids. Here the CDR3 reads CASSEDFSGNTIYF. CDR3 DNA sequence: TGTGCCAGCAGCGAGGACTTCTCTGGAAACACCATATATTTT.

The V gene is TRBV12-5, the J gene TRBJ2-7; weak D call: TRBD2 (5 bases). Germline CDR1 and CDR2: LGHNT and FRNRAP. The CDR3 sequence is 17 residues long. The V end was cut by 5 bases, the J end by 5 bases, with 25 bases between. The CDR3 nucleotides are TGTGCTAGTGGTCAGTCCCTCCGGGGTCTCAAACTCGACGAGCAGTACTTC. Translation gives CASGQSLRGLKLDEQYF.

This sequence joins TRBV5-5 and TRBJ1-2; no reliable D call. The CDR3 length is 12 residues. V was shortened by 2 bases and J by 4 bases, with 6 bases between the two germline ends. Germline V gives CDR1 SGHKS, CDR2 YYEKEE (reference sequence). The CDR3 protein is CASSFAFYGYTF. For the CDR3, the DNA is TGTGCCAGCAGCTTCGCCTTCTATGGCTACACCTTC.

This chain uses TRBV6-1 with TRBJ2-1; 13 bases line up with TRBD2. The CDR3 length is 18 residues. Germline CDR1 MNHNS, CDR2 SASEGT. J lost 6 bases, V lost 2 bases, and 10 bases had no gene match. The CDR3 DNA reads TGTGCCAGCAGTGAATTCGGCACTAGCGGGGGGGCAGGCAATGAGCAGTTCTTC. Translation gives CASSEFGTSGGAGNEQFF.

This CDR3 reads CASSSRSRGQGRYSPLHF. The CDR3 DNA is TGTGCCAGCAGCTCCCGAAGCCGAGGACAGGGACGGTACTCACCCCTCCACTTT. This chain joins TRBV7-8 and TRBJ1-6; 8 nucleotides agree with TRBD1. The V gene end was trimmed by 4 bases and the J gene end by 10 bases; junction bases not matched to a gene: 18. The CDR3 is made up of 18 amino acids. CDR1 SGHVS and CDR2 FQNEAQ come from the germline V gene.

This chain uses TRBV12-3 or TRBV12-4 with TRBJ1-4; D ambiguous. The CDR3 length is 12 residues. Trimming took off 7 bases at V and 8 bases at J, with 11 bases between the two ends. The DNA of the CDR3 is TGTGCCAGCACCGGGGTGGGGGAAAAACTGTTTTTT. Amino acid sequence: CASTGVGEKLFF.

The rearrangement links TRBV7-2 to TRBJ2-3; perhaps TRBD1 as D (6 bases). The germline V gene has CDR1 SGHTA and CDR2 FQGNSA. This CDR3 has 14 amino acids. Trimming cost V 5 bases and J 4 bases, with 13 bases left between them. The CDR3 region has the DNA TGTGCCAGCAGCGGTCCGGGACAATCAGATACGCAGTATTTT. Its translation: CASSGPGQSDTQYF.

This sequence joins TRBV25-1 and TRBJ1-2; D is ambiguous. This CDR3 region has 12 residues. The ends were cut back, 3 bases at V and 7 bases at J, with 9 bases in the middle. The germline gives CDR1 MGHDK, CDR2 SYGVNS. The CDR3 DNA is TGTGCCAGCAGTGATCTAGGTAGTGGCTACACCTTC. This translates into CASSDLGSGYTF.

This clone was seen a handful of times. The chain carries TRBV19 and TRBJ1-1; D remains unclear. CDR3 size: 14 residues. Trimming cost V 1 base and J 1 base, with 7 bases left between them. Per the germline V gene, CDR1 is LNHDA and CDR2 is SQIVND (reference sequence). CDR3 coding DNA: TGTGCCAGTAGTATAGTGGCCGGGAACACTGAAGCTTTCTTT. It yields the protein CASSIVAGNTEAFF.

The DNA of the CDR3 is TGTGCCAGCAGCAAAATAGCGGCTAGCACAGATACGCAGTATTTT. Its translation: CASSKIAASTDTQYF. This chain joins TRBV21-1 and TRBJ2-3; the table assigns TRBD2, which was not confirmed against the DNA. TRBV21-1 is recorded as a pseudogene. The CDR3 contains 15 residues.

This clone has a handful of counts. The genes are TRBV6-5 and TRBJ2-7, with TRBD1 matching over 8 bases. Trimming removed 6 bases from V and 2 bases from J; junction bases left unmatched: 9. The CDR3 loop spans 15 amino acids. Germline V CDR1 and CDR2: MNHEY, SVGAGI. The CDR3 region is CASSRQGKETYEQYF. DNA of the CDR3: TGTGCCAGCAGCAGACAGGGGAAGGAAACCTACGAGCAGTACTTC.

This chain joins TRBV19 and TRBJ1-1, with D uncertain. Germline V lookup: CDR1 LNHDA, CDR2 SQIVND (reference sequence). This CDR3 region has 13 residues. V gave up 8 bases and J gave up 2 bases, with 12 bases separating them. This CDR3 reads CASGMGLNTEAFF. The CDR3 region has the DNA TGTGCCAGTGGAATGGGCTTAAACACTGAAGCTTTCTTT.

This clone appeared a few times. V usage is TRBV12-5 and J usage is TRBJ2-6, with a weak D call TRBD1 (6 bases). Germline loops: CDR1 LGHNT, CDR2 FRNRAP. The V and J ends lost 3 bases and 2 bases respectively, with 11 bases between them. This CDR3 comprises 16 residues. In nucleotides, the CDR3 is TGTGCTAGTGGTTTAGCAGGGGTCGCTGGGGCCAACGTCCTGACTTTC. It yields the protein CASGLAGVAGANVLTF.

This rearrangement joins TRBV5-1 to TRBJ2-2; weak D call: TRBD2 (5 bases). V lost 2 bases and J 3 bases, leaving 14 bases between the germline ends. The length of the CDR3 is 16 residues. Germline V gene lookup returns CDR1 SGHRS and CDR2 YFSETQ. CDR3 in amino acids: CASSFTSRVDTGELFF. In DNA form, the CDR3 reads TGCGCCAGCAGCTTTACGTCGAGGGTAGACACCGGGGAGCTGTTTTTT.

The chain links TRBV5-8 to TRBJ1-2; the match to TRBD1 covers 7 bases. V lost 1 base to trimming and J lost 1 base; unmatched junction nucleotides: 7. The CDR3 is 16 amino acids. CDR1 SGHTS and CDR2 YDEGEE come from the germline V gene. The DNA of the CDR3 is TGTGCCAGCAGCTTGCATGGACAGGAGATTAACTATGGCTACACCTTC. It yields the protein CASSLHGQEINYGYTF.

This clone was seen a handful of times. The chain joins TRBV6-2 or TRBV6-3 to TRBJ2-7; D tentatively fits TRBD1 or TRBD2 (5 bases each). V lost 4 bases, J lost 7 bases, and 8 bases lay in between. The CDR3 spans 11 residues. CDR1 and CDR2 from the germline V gene are MNHEY and SVGEGT. The CDR3 is CASSLGDEQYF. The CDR3 DNA is TGTGCCAGCAGTTTGGGGGATGAGCAGTACTTC.

The chain employs TRBV10-2 and TRBJ1-1; the match to TRBD1 covers 8 bases. This CDR3 contains 13 residues. V lost 3 bases and J lost 4; bases outside the gene matches: 1. CDR1 and CDR2 from the germline V gene are WSHSY and SAAADI. CDR3 in amino acids: CASSETGGTEAFF. DNA of the CDR3: TGCGCCAGCAGTGAAACAGGGGGCACTGAAGCTTTCTTT.

The gene calls are TRBV24-1 and TRBJ2-3, with D possibly matching TRBD1 (5 bases). Germline V gene sequence: CDR1 KGHDR, CDR2 SFDVKD. The CDR3 is 17 residues long. Trimming removed 4 bases from V and 5 bases from J, with 21 bases in between. CDR3: CATSDPYQQVKGDTQYF. CDR3 bases: TGTGCCACCAGTGACCCATACCAACAGGTCAAGGGAGATACGCAGTATTTT.